The 15 T cell receptor beta chains given below trace back to one sample, sequenced in a study of T cell responses to AZD1222 COVID-19 vaccine (dated by TCRdb to the early 2020s). In light of the paper, this sample's time point label describes: baseline before first vaccination. This sample's treatment or condition label indicates: meningococcal conjugate vaccine given as trial control. Receptor amplification or capture employed the immunoSEQ multiplex PCR assay. TCRdb provides this immuneACCESS table in a form limited to in-frame rearrangements. Some clones are lacking; in checked studies, under half of them reflect an unresolved V gene, and why the rest are absent is not known. The sample has approximately 140,000 clones on record, around 90% of them singletons. Clones ranked in the top ten supply around 2.8% of the sample. Here the sequenced sample was peripheral blood, taken on day 0 of MenACWY control vaccination. These receptors came from an adult in good health.

This chain's CDR3 is CAWSGLLRGGSYNEQFF. The CDR3 region has the DNA TGTGCCTGGAGTGGGCTACTTCGGGGAGGCTCCTACAATGAGCAGTTCTTC. The chain is built from TRBV30 and TRBJ2-1; perhaps TRBD2 as D (6 bases). Trimming removed 1 base from V and 0 bases from J, with 16 bases in between. Germline lookup yields CDR1 GTSNPN and CDR2 SVGIG (reference sequence). The CDR3 extends over 17 amino acids.

The chain joins TRBV19 to TRBJ1-4, with D maybe TRBD1 (6 bases). V lost 9 bases, J lost 10 bases, and 21 bases lay in between. Germline CDR1 and CDR2: LNHDA and SQIVND (reference sequence). CDR3 length equals 14 residues. The CDR3 DNA follows: TGTGCCAGCCACGAAAACAGGGTGATCGGAAAACTGTTTTTT. Amino acid sequence: CASHENRVIGKLFF.

The rearrangement uses TRBV7-3 and TRBJ2-1; the D is unclear. The V and J ends lost 2 bases and 0 bases respectively, with 11 bases between them. Germline-derived CDR1 and CDR2 are SGHTA and FQGTGA. The CDR3 has 16 amino acids. The CDR3 region has the DNA TGTGCCAGCAGCTTATTAGGCCCCAGCTCCTACAATGAGCAGTTCTTC. It codes for CASSLLGPSSYNEQFF.

V usage is TRBV19 and J usage is TRBJ1-1; 12 bases are shared with TRBD1. Looked up from germline, CDR1 is LNHDA and CDR2 is SQIVND (reference sequence). The CDR3 length is 17 residues. V gave up 4 bases and J gave up 1 base; unmatched junction bases: 7. CDR3 sequence (DNA): TGTGCCAGTAGTAACTACCGGGACAGGGGGCGGAACACTGAAGCTTTCTTT. Its translation: CASSNYRDRGRNTEAFF.

The chain has TRBV10-1 and TRBJ2-7; the D is unclear. Germline CDR1 and CDR2: WNHNN and SYGVQD (reference sequence). Trimming took 3 bases from V and 3 from J, leaving 6 bases between them. This CDR3 has 12 residues. In nucleotides, the CDR3 is TGCGCCAGCAGTGACGGCGGCTACGAGCAGTACTTC. It encodes CASSDGGYEQYF.

J is TRBJ2-5 and V is TRBV11-2, with 8 bases fitting TRBD2. Germline lookup yields CDR1 SGHAT and CDR2 FQNNGV. The CDR3 loop spans 14 amino acids. The V segment lost 5 bases and the J segment 3 bases; nucleotides outside the gene matches: 5. The CDR3 sequence is CASSSNSGKETQYF. DNA for the CDR3: TGTGCCAGCAGCAGTAATAGCGGGAAAGAGACCCAGTACTTC.

This sequence joins TRBV5-1 and TRBJ1-6; D is ambiguous. The V end was cut by 0 bases, the J end by 6 bases, with 10 bases between. CDR3 length: 15 amino acids. CDR1 is SGHRS, CDR2 YFSETQ, per germline. DNA for the CDR3: TGCGCCAGCAGCTTGGACGGAATGGGTAATTCACCCCTCCACTTT. It translates to CASSLDGMGNSPLHF.

The chain employs TRBV9 and TRBJ2-2; 10 bases fit TRBD2. V lost 7 bases, J lost 5 bases, and 8 bases stayed unmatched. Germline lookup yields CDR1 SGDLS and CDR2 YYNGEE. The length of the CDR3 is 15 residues. CDR3 bases: TGTGCCAGCGGAGTAGCGGGAGGATTAACCGGGGAGCTGTTTTTT. Protein: CASGVAGGLTGELFF.

The chain employs TRBV7-2 and TRBJ1-4; 9 nucleotides line up with TRBD1. The germline V gene has CDR1 SGHTA and CDR2 FQGNSA. Trimming cost V 4 bases and J 4 bases; bases outside gene matches: 4. This CDR3 comprises 15 residues. The CDR3 nucleotides are TGTGCCAGCAGCTCCGGGACAGGGCGTAATGAAAAACTGTTTTTT. It translates to CASSSGTGRNEKLFF.

This clone has just one count. This chain links TRBV4-1 with TRBJ1-1; 7 positions agree with TRBD1. This CDR3 spans 17 amino acids. The germline gives CDR1 MGHRA, CDR2 YSYEKL. V shed 0 bases and J 1 base; nucleotides not matched to a gene: 8. CDR3 sequence (DNA): TGCGCCAGCAGCCAAGAAACAGGGGACGCGGGGAACACTGAAGCTTTCTTT. Translation: CASSQETGDAGNTEAFF.

This chain uses TRBV12-5 with TRBJ1-1, with a weak D call TRBD1 (6 bases). The CDR3 is 14 amino acids. V was shortened by 3 bases and J by 4 bases, with 12 bases between the two germline ends. The V gene's germline CDR1 is LGHNT and CDR2 FRNRAP. The CDR3 loop is CASGFSGASTEAFF. The CDR3 DNA follows: TGTGCTAGTGGTTTCTCAGGGGCAAGCACTGAAGCTTTCTTT.

This chain links TRBV12-5 with TRBJ1-1; 9 bases align to TRBD1. Germline V gene data show CDR1 as LGHNT and CDR2 as FRNRAP. Trimming cost V 6 bases and J 8 bases; bases outside gene matches: 10. The CDR3 is 14 residues long. CDR3 protein: CASGNDLGQGEAFF. DNA of the CDR3: TGTGCTAGTGGCAATGACCTTGGACAGGGGGAAGCTTTCTTT. Variable domain in full (rest from reference TRBV12-5 and TRBJ1-1): DARVTQTPRHKVTEMGQEVTMRCQPILGHNTVFWYRQTMMQGLELLAYFRNRAPLDDSGMPKDRFSAEMPDATLATLKIQPSEPRDSAVYFCASGNDLGQGEAFFGQGTRLTVV.

The chain employs TRBV19 and TRBJ1-3; D gene ambiguous. The germline V gene has CDR1 LNHDA and CDR2 SQIVND (reference sequence). The CDR3 length is 14 residues. V lost 6 bases, J lost 0 bases, and 9 bases lay in between. CDR3 residues: CASSPWSSGNTIYF. The CDR3 nucleotides read TGTGCCAGTAGCCCCTGGAGCTCTGGAAACACCATATATTTT.

With regard to this clone: Sequence at one end of the junction differs from germline and may be a read error. The chain couples TRBV3-1 (or the pseudogene TRBV3-2) to TRBJ2-2; a weak D match, TRBD1 (5 bases). Per germline, CDR1 LGHDT and CDR2 YNNKEL (reference sequence). The CDR3 is 15 residues long. DNA of the CDR3: TGTGCCAGCACCCAAGGGGCGGTAGACACCGGGGAGCTGTTTTTT. Amino acids: CASTQGAVDTGELFF.

The chain couples TRBV18 to TRBJ2-4; 8 bases match TRBD2. The CDR3 is 15 residues long. Trimming cost V 2 bases and J 0 bases; bases outside gene matches: 0. Germline CDR1 KGHSH, CDR2 LQKENI. In nucleotides, the CDR3 is TGTGCCAGCTCACCAAGCGGGGGAGCCAAAAACATTCAGTACTTC. This encodes CASSPSGGAKNIQYF.